This TCR beta chain was recovered during a study of regulatory dendritic cells for organ transplantation. V was cut by 4 bases and J by 10 bases, with 17 bases left in between. CDR1 is MNHNS, CDR2 SASEGT, per germline. This CDR3 is built from 15 residues. Only in-frame clones appear in the TCRdb table, and some are missing; sequencing was by immunoSEQ multiplex PCR. The sample has around 30,000 clones; roughly 85% are singletons. Sequencing input: naive CD4+ T cells from blood. Documented subset: CD45RA+ naive T cells. The chain has TRBV6-1 and TRBJ1-6; D possibly corresponds to TRBD1 (5 bases). This TCR was sampled from a human donor in good health. CDR3 nucleotides: TGTGCCAGCAGTGTCTCCCCAGGGTTAAGGTCACCCCTCCACTTT. This translates into CASSVSPGLRSPLHF.